This TCR beta chain stems from a study of T cell repertoires in cytomegalovirus infection. Study at large: Used in the study were CMV epitopes, some recently identified and HLA-C-restricted, others well-studied and HLA-B-restricted. It was the public TCR beta signatures that indicated both CMV infection and matching HLA type. Study-wide results and limits: Within the response measured ex vivo, HLA-C-restricted CMV-specific TCR beta clonotypes were dominant. Individuals carrying CMV plus the relevant HLA were identified by cumulative frequency of public TCR beta families.

V was clipped by 2 bases and J by 10 bases, with 14 bases between them. This CDR3 has 13 amino acids. Germline-derived CDR1 and CDR2 are SGHVS and FNYEAQ. Turning to this clonotype: Its antigen remains unidentified.

TCRdb re-called the reads through MiXCR, storing one row per CDR3 protein. The table records 700,000 to 900,000 distinct CDR3 sequences, roughly 29% of them present only once. The chain carries TRBV7-6 and TRBJ1-1; D gene ambiguous. The receptor was isolated from a human donor in good health (CMV status not recorded). Some clones in this sample may be carry-over from other donors' samples. The sequencing here drew on cultured CD8+ T cells from PBMCs, taken from culture after CMV antigen stimulation. The CDR3 nucleotides are TGTGCCAGCAGCTTATCGGGCAGCTCAGGAGCTTTCTTT. Translated: CASSLSGSSGAFF. The whole variable domain, filled in from reference TRBV7-6 and TRBJ1-1, reads GAGVSQSPRYKVTKRGQDVALRCDPISGHVSLYWYRQALGQGPEFLTYFNYEAQQDKSGLPNDRFSAERPEGSISTLTIQRTEQRDSAMYRCASSLSGSSGAFFGQGTRLTVV.